This T cell receptor (beta chain) emerged from a study of blood T cells in healthy people across ages. The CDR3 spans 13 residues. Germline-derived CDR1 and CDR2 are SGHDT and YYEEEE. Using a J-beta primer mix together with a sample-barcoded 5' primer, a second PCR was run for roughly 7 to 11 cycles. TCRdb recomputed calls from the 5' RACE reads with MiXCR, one row per CDR3 protein. In the table there are about 800,000 distinct CDR3 sequences, 25% of which are singletons. These same records also appear under a second study, on T cells of mothers and their children. From that study: Whatever RNA was extracted went entirely into cDNA synthesis, at about 1.5 ug per 15 ul. Versus unrelated pairs, overlap was slightly higher in related mother-child pairs, without reaching significance.

Sequenced: blood. The gene calls are TRBV5-6 and TRBJ2-5, with 8 bases aligning to TRBD1. The closer fit of TRBJ2-7 to the DNA end suggests the J call may be wrong. This clonotype was sampled from a boy aged 10-17 years in good health. CDR3 sequence reads: CASSRQGNYEQYF. The CDR3 coding sequence is TGTGCCAGCAGCCGACAGGGGAACTACGAGCAGTACTTC.